The 2 T cell receptor beta chains given below trace back to one sample, sequenced in a study of CD8+ T cells in alopecia areata. A panel of CD4, CD8alpha, NKG2D, NKG2ACE and other markers served to sort pooled cutaneous lymph node cells. Sequencing used cDNA as its template, made by extracting RNA and reverse transcribing it. Sequencing was performed with immunoSEQ multiplex PCR; in TCRdb, only in-frame clones are kept and a portion is missing. This sample carries 20,000 or so clones, none of them present only once. Sequencing input: CD8+ T cells sorted from a lymph node. These receptors were obtained from a C3H/HeJ mouse with alopecia areata. The strain is characterized by the MHC haplotype H2-k.

This clone was observed a handful of times. Each gene name is a mouse one. The sequence runs out 4 residues before the end of the CDR3; the remainder is reconstructed from the germline J gene. V is TRBV1 and J is TRBJ1-4; 9 nucleotides line up with TRBD1. The junction had 3 bases not matched to a gene; V was cut back by 4 bases and J by 0 bases. This CDR3 spans 16 amino acids. CDR1 NSQYPW and CDR2 LRSPGD come from the germline V gene (reference sequence). The CDR3 spells CTCSGTGEVSNERLFF. The CDR3 DNA, read in part, is TGCACCTGCAGTGGGACAGGGGAGGTTTCCAACGAA.

This clone was seen many times. A mismatch at residue 12 separates the TCRdb protein from the translated DNA, so the protein presented here was translated from the DNA. The gene names given are mouse names. The read is 3 residues too short to cover the CDR3 end, so that end is filled in from the germline J gene. This chain links TRBV13-2 with TRBJ1-3; no clear D gene. Trimming took 0 bases from V and 0 from J, leaving 7 bases between them. The CDR3 has 15 amino acids. CDR1 is NNHNN and CDR2 is SYGAGS in the germline V gene (reference sequence). CDR3: CASGDAWSSGNTLYF. Incomplete CDR3 DNA: TGTGCCAGCGGTGATGCATGGTCTTCTGGAAATACG.